The clone carrying this T cell receptor beta chain was detected many times. Its matching antigen is unknown. These data come from a study of T-cell memory formation after mild COVID-19. On the study more broadly: Across donors, TCR clusters were largely donor specific.

5'RACE with constant-segment primers built TCRalpha and TCRbeta cDNA libraries with UMIs. Each CDR3 protein is one row after TCRdb ran MiXCR on the 5' RACE reads. Among a few hundred thousand distinct CDR3 sequences listed, 8% to 9% were seen once. The junction had 4 bases not matched to a gene; V was cut back by 5 bases and J by 1 base. Germline V gene lookup returns CDR1 SGHAT and CDR2 FQDESV (reference sequence). The length of the CDR3 is 14 residues. Findings and caveats of the study: Clones that contracted from day 15 to 85 were balanced CD4/CD8, while later expanders leaned CD4+.

This chain links TRBV11-1 with TRBJ2-7; 8 bases align to TRBD1. This receptor was obtained from a young man who had mild COVID-19 (a few samples of this study predate the infection). Cell type and time point are not known. The sample was PBMCs or a T cell subset sorted from them (not recorded which). CDR3 coding DNA: TGTGCCAGCAGCCCGCGGGACAGGTCCTACGAGCAGTACGTC. This translates into CASSPRDRSYEQYV.